A selection of T cell receptor beta chains follows, all from one sample in a study of cytomegalovirus exposure and HLA in healthy donors. Only in-frame clones appear in the TCRdb table, and some are missing; sequencing was by immunoSEQ multiplex PCR. Here the sample spans some 140,000 clones, approximately 80% being singletons. Material for sequencing was PBMCs. These receptors were obtained from a man in his thirties or forties in good health and CMV-seropositive. The CDR3 runs from the conserved cysteine through the conserved F or W. Fields, in order: J gene, D gene, V gene, clone size, CDR3 protein, CDR3 DNA. The D gene is left open where the match is weak. For some rows the clone size is stated as once, few or many, or as a class when expanded; others skip it.

j_gene: TRBJ1-2; d_gene: TRBD1; v_gene: TRBV28; abundance: .; CDR3aa: CASSFSGQLSYGYTF; CDR3nt: TGTGCCAGCAGTTTCTCGGGACAGTTAAGCTATGGCTACACCTTC
j_gene: TRBJ2-5; d_gene: TRBD1; v_gene: TRBV9; abundance: .; CDR3aa: CASSVGQNKQETQYF; CDR3nt: TGTGCCAGCAGCGTGGGACAGAACAAACAAGAGACCCAGTACTTC
j_gene: TRBJ2-3; d_gene: TRBD2; v_gene: TRBV28; abundance: .; CDR3aa: CASRPLSGLAGSTDTQYF; CDR3nt: TGTGCCAGCAGACCCCTTTCGGGACTAGCGGGGAGCACAGATACGCAGTATTTT
j_gene: TRBJ2-2; d_gene: .; v_gene: TRBV19; abundance: .; CDR3aa: CASKFGRTGELFF; CDR3nt: TGTGCCAGTAAATTCGGTCGCACCGGGGAGCTGTTTTTT
j_gene: TRBJ1-5; d_gene: TRBD1; v_gene: TRBV6-6; abundance: .; CDR3aa: CASRTGGVGNQPQHF; CDR3nt: TGTGCCAGCAGAACAGGGGGCGTCGGCAATCAGCCCCAGCATTTT
j_gene: TRBJ2-2; d_gene: .; v_gene: TRBV11-3; abundance: .; CDR3aa: CASSLDPSRGESGELFF; CDR3nt: TGTGCCAGCAGCTTAGATCCGTCTCGCGGGGAGTCCGGGGAGCTGTTTTTT
j_gene: TRBJ2-5; d_gene: TRBD2; v_gene: TRBV2; abundance: .; CDR3aa: CASTEGLAVNQETQYF; CDR3nt: TGTGCCAGCACTGAGGGACTAGCGGTTAACCAAGAGACCCAGTACTTC
j_gene: TRBJ1-4; d_gene: TRBD1; v_gene: TRBV2; abundance: few; CDR3aa: CASSSRTGRPEKLFF; CDR3nt: TGTGCCAGCAGTTCCCGGACAGGGAGACCTGAAAAACTGTTTTTT
j_gene: TRBJ2-7; d_gene: .; v_gene: TRBV6-5; abundance: .; CDR3aa: CASSDSGYEQYF; CDR3nt: TGTGCCAGCAGTGACAGTGGGTACGAGCAGTACTTC
j_gene: TRBJ2-6; d_gene: .; v_gene: TRBV4-2; abundance: once; CDR3aa: CASSQVPESSGANVLTF; CDR3nt: TGTGCCAGCAGCCAAGTCCCGGAGAGCTCTGGGGCCAACGTCCTGACTTTC
j_gene: TRBJ1-1; d_gene: .; v_gene: TRBV27; abundance: .; CDR3aa: CASSLRGGGLSGYTEAFF; CDR3nt: TGTGCCAGCAGTTTAAGGGGCGGGGGGCTATCTGGGTACACTGAAGCTTTCTTT
j_gene: TRBJ2-5; d_gene: .; v_gene: TRBV19; abundance: .; CDR3aa: CASSLSASRVSGETQYF; CDR3nt: TGTGCCAGTAGCCTCTCTGCCTCCAGGGTTTCTGGGGAGACCCAGTACTTC
j_gene: TRBJ2-7; d_gene: .; v_gene: TRBV18; abundance: .; CDR3aa: CASSPGLLSYEQYF; CDR3nt: TGTGCCAGCTCACCAGGACTGCTATCCTACGAGCAGTACTTC
j_gene: TRBJ1-1; d_gene: .; v_gene: TRBV7-9; abundance: .; CDR3aa: CASSLGPTQAFF; CDR3nt: TGTGCCAGCAGCTTAGGCCCCACACAAGCTTTCTTT
j_gene: TRBJ2-3; d_gene: TRBD1; v_gene: TRBV6-5; abundance: .; CDR3aa: CASSYDRGADTQYF; CDR3nt: TGTGCCAGCAGTTACGACAGGGGTGCAGATACGCAGTATTTT
j_gene: TRBJ2-7; d_gene: .; v_gene: TRBV15; abundance: .; CDR3aa: CATSRDRGSLPYF; CDR3nt: TGTGCCACCAGCAGAGATCGAGGTAGCCTGCCGTACTTC
j_gene: TRBJ1-4; d_gene: .; v_gene: TRBV7-9; abundance: .; CDR3aa: CASSDIRGNEKLFF; CDR3nt: TGTGCCAGCAGCGACATTAGGGGTAATGAAAAACTGTTTTTT
j_gene: TRBJ1-3; d_gene: TRBD1; v_gene: TRBV4-2; abundance: .; CDR3aa: CASSQAIGTAGNTIYF; CDR3nt: TGTGCCAGCAGCCAAGCGATCGGGACAGCTGGAAACACCATATATTTT